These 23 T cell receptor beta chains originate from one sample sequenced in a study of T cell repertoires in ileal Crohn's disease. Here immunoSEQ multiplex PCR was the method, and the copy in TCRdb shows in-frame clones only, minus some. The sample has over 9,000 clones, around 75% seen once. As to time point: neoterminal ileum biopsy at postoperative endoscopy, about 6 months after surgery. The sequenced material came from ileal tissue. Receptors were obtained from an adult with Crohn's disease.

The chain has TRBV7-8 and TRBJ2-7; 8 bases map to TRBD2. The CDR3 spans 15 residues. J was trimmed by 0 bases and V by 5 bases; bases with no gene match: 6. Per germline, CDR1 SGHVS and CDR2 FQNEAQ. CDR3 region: CASSQTSGPSYEQYF. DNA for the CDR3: TGTGCCAGCAGCCAAACTAGCGGACCCTCCTACGAGCAGTACTTC.

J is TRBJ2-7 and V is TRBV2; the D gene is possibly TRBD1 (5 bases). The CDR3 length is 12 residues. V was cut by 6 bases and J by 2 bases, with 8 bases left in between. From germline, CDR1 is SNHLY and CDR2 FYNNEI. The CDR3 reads CASSKGAYEQYF. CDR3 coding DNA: TGTGCCAGCAGCAAAGGGGCCTACGAGCAGTACTTC.

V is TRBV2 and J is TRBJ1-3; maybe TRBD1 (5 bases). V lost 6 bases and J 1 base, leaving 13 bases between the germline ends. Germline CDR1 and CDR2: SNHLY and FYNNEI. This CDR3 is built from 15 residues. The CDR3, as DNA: TGTGCCAGCAGCGTACAGGAATTATCTGGAAACACCATATATTTT. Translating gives CASSVQELSGNTIYF.

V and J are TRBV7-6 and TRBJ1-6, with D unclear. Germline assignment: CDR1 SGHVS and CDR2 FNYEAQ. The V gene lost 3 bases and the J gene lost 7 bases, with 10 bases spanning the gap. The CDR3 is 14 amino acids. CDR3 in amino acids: CASSFGSQNSPLHF. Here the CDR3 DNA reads TGTGCCAGCAGCTTCGGGAGCCAGAATTCACCCCTCCACTTT.

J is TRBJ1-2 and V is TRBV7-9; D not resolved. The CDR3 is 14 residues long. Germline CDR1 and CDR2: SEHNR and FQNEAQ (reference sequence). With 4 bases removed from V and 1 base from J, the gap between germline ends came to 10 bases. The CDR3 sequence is CASSSQSSNYGYTF. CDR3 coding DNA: TGTGCCAGCAGCTCTCAATCGAGTAACTATGGCTACACCTTC. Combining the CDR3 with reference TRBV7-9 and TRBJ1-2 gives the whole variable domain DTGVSQNPRHKITKRGQNVTFRCDPISEHNRLYWYRQTLGQGPEFLTYFQNEAQLEKSRLLSDRFSAERPKGSFSTLEIQRTEQGDSAMYLCASSSQSSNYGYTFGSGTRLTVV.

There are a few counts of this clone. The CDR3 region is CASRPKDYSYNEQFF. CDR3 in DNA: TGTGCCAGCAGACCCAAGGACTACTCCTACAATGAGCAGTTCTTC. The V and J genes are TRBV27 and TRBJ2-1; a weak D match, TRBD2 (6 bases). The CDR3 contains 15 residues. Germline V gene data show CDR1 as MNHEY and CDR2 as SMNVEV (reference sequence). V dropped 6 bases and J dropped 0 bases, with 12 bases sitting between them.

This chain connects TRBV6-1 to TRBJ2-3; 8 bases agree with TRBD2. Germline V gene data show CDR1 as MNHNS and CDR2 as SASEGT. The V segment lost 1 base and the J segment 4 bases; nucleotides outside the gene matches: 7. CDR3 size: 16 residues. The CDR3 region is CASSEVGGGHSDTQYF. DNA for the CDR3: TGTGCCAGCAGTGAAGTCGGGGGGGGGCACTCAGATACGCAGTATTTT.

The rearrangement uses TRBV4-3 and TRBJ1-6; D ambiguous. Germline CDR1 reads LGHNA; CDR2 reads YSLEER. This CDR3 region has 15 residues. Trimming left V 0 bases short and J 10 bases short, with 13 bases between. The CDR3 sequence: CASSQDTGVRSPLHF. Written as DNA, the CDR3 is TGCGCCAGCAGCCAAGATACCGGGGTAAGGTCACCCCTCCACTTT.

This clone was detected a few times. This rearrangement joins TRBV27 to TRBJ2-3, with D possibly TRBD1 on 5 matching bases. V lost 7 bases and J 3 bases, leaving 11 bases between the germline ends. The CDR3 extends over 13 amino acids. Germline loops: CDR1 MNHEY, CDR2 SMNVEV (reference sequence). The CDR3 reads CASMVQGTDTQYF. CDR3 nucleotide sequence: TGTGCCAGCATGGTTCAGGGAACAGATACGCAGTATTTT.

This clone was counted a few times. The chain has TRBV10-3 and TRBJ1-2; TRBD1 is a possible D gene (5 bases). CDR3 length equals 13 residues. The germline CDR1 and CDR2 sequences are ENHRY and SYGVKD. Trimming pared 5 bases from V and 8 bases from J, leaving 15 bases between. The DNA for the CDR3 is TGTGCCATCAGTCCTACTAAGAAGGGGGGCTACACCTTC. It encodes CAISPTKKGGYTF.

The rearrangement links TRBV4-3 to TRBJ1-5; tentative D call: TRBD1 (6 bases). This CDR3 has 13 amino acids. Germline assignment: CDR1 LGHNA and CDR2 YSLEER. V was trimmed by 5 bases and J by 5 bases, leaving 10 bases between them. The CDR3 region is CASSYGQYQPQHF. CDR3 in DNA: TGCGCCAGCAGCTACGGACAGTATCAGCCCCAGCATTTT.

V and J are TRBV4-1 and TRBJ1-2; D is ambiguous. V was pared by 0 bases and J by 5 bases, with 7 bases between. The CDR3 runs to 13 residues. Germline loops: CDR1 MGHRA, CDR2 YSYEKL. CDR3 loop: CASSQEGSYGYTF. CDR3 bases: TGCGCCAGCAGCCAAGAGGGGAGTTATGGCTACACCTTC.

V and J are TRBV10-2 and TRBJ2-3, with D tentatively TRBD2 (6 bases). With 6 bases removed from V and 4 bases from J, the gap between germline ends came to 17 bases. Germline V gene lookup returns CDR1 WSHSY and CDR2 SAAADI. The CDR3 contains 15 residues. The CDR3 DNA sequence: TGCGCCAGCAGCCCGACTAGGTCCTTTGCAGATACGCAGTATTTT. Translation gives CASSPTRSFADTQYF.

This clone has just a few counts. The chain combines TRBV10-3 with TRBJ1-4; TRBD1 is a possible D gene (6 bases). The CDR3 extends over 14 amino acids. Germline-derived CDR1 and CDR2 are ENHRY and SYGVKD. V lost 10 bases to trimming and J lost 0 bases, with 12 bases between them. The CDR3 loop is CATRQDATNEKLFF. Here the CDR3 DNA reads TGTGCCACCCGACAGGATGCAACTAATGAAAAACTGTTTTTT.

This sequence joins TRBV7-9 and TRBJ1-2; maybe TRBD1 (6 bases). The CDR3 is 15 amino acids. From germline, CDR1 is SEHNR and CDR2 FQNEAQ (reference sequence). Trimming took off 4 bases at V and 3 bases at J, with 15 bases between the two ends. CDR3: CASSWGGGRDYGYTF. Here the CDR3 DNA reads TGTGCCAGCAGCTGGGGCGGGGGGCGCGACTATGGCTACACCTTC.

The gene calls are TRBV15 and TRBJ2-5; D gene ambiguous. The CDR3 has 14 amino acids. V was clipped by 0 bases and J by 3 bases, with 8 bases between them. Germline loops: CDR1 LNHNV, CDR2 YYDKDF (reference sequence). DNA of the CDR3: TGTGCCACCAGCAGAGATTCAATAGAAGAGACCCAGTACTTC. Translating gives CATSRDSIEETQYF.

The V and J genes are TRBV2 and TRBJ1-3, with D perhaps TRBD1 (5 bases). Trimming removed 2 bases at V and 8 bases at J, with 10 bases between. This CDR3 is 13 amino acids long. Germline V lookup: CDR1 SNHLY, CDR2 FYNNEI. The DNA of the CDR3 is TGTGCCAGCAGTGAAACCAGGGAGGACACCATATATTTT. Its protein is CASSETREDTIYF.

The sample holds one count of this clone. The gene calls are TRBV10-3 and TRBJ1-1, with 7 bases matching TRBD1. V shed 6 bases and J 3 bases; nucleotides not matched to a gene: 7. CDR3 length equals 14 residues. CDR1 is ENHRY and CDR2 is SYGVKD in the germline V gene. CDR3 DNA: TGTGCCATCAGCCTACAGGGGTGGGACACTGAAGCTTTCTTT. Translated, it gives CAISLQGWDTEAFF.

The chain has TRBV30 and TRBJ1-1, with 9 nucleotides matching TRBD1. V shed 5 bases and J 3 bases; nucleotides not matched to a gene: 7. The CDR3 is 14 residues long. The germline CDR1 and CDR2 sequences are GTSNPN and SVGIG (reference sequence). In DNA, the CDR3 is TGTGCCTGGTTGGGGGGACAGGGTGACACTGAAGCTTTCTTT. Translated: CAWLGGQGDTEAFF.

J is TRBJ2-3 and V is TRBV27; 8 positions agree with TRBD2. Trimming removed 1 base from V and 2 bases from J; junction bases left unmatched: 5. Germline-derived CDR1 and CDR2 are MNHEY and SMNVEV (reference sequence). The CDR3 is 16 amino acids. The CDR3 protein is CASSLWYGGDTDTQYF. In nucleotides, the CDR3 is TGTGCCAGCAGTTTATGGTACGGGGGGGACACAGATACGCAGTATTTT.

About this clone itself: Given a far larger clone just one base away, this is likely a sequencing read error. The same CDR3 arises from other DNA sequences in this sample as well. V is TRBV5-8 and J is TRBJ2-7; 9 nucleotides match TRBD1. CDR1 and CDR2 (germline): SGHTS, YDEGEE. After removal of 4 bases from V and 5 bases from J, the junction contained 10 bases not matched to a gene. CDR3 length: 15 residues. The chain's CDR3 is CASSQDGTGPNEQYF. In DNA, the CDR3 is TGTGCCAGCAGCCAAGACGGGACAGGGCCCAACGAGCAGTACTTC. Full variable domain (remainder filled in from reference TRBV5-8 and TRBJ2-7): EAGVTQSPTHLIKTRGQQATLRCSPISGHTSVYWYQQALGLGLQFLLWYDEGEERNRGNFPPRFSGRQFPNYSSELNVNALELEDSALYLCASSQDGTGPNEQYFGPGTRLTVT.

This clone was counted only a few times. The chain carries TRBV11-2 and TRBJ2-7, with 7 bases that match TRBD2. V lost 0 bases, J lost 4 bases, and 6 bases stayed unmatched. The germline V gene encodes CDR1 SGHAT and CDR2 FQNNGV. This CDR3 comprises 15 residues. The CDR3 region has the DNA TGTGCCAGCAGCTTAGAGGTGGGGGGGGTTTACGAGCAGTACTTC. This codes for CASSLEVGGVYEQYF.

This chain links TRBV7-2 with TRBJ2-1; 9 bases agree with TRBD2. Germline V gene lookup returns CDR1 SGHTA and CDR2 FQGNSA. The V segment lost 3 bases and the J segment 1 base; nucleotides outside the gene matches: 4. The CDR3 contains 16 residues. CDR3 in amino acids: CASSLSGGLSYNEQFF. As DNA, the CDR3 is TGTGCCAGCAGCTTGAGCGGGGGGTTGTCCTACAATGAGCAGTTCTTC.